This T cell receptor (beta chain) was sequenced during a study of blood T cell repertoires in COVID-19. The protocol was immunoSEQ multiplex PCR, while the TCRdb copy is restricted to in-frame clones and leaves out a portion. This sample has about 200,000 clones, with about 80% found just once. Participants had their cohort set by participant-reported clinical history. This CDR3 has 18 residues. Losses at the gene ends were 5 bases for V and 1 base for J; bases not matched to a gene: 14. Per germline, CDR1 SEHNR and CDR2 FQNEAQ (reference sequence). Sequencing was done on a sample of PBMCs or T cells enriched from blood (not recorded which). This sequence originates from a man aged 35-49 years who had recovered from COVID-19. The rearrangement joins TRBV7-9 to TRBJ1-2; 9 nucleotides line up with TRBD1. The CDR3 protein is CASSRLGQGRTNNYGYTF. The CDR3 nucleotides read TGTGCCAGCAGCCGACTTGGACAGGGGCGTACCAATAACTATGGCTACACCTTC.